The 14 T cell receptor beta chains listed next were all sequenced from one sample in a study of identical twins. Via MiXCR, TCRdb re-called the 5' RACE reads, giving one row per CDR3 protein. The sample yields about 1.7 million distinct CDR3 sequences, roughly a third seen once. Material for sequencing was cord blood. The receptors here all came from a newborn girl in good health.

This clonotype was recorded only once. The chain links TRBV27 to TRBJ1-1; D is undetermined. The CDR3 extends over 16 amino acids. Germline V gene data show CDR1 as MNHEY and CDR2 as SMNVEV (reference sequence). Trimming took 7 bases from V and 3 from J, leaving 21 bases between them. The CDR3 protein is CASTLGARAPHTEAFF. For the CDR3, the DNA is TGTGCCAGCACCTTAGGCGCAAGGGCCCCCCACACTGAAGCTTTCTTT.

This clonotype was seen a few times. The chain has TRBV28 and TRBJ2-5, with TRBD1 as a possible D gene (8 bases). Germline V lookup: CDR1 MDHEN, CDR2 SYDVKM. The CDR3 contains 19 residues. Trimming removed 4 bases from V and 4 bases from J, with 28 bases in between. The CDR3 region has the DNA TGTGCCAGCAGTTCCTACTGGGAGGGGGACAGGCGAAGGCTAGAGACCCAGTACTTC. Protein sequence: CASSSYWEGDRRRLETQYF.

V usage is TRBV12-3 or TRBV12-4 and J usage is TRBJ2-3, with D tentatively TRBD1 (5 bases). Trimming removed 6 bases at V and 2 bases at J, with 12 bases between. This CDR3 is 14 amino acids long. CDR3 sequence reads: CASSQGPNTDTQYF. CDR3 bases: TGTGCCAGCAGCCAGGGCCCTAACACAGATACGCAGTATTTT.

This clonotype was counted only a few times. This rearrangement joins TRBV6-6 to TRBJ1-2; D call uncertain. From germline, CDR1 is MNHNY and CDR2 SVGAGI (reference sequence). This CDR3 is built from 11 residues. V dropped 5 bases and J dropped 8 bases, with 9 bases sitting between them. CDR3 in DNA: TGTGCCAGCAGTCCACGGGTCGGCTACACCTTC. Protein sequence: CASSPRVGYTF.

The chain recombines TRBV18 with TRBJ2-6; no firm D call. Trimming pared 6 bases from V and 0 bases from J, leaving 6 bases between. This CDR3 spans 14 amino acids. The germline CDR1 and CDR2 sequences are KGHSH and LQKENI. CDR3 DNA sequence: TGTGCCAGCTCGCAGAACTCTGGGGCCAACGTCCTGACTTTC. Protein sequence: CASSQNSGANVLTF.

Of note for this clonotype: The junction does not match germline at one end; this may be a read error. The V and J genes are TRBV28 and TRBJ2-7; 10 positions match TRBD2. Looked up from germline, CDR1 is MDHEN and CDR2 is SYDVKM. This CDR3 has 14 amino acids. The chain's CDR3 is CASRTSGYAYEQYF. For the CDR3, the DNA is TGTGCCAGCAGGACTAGCGGGTACGCCTACGAGCAGTACTTT.

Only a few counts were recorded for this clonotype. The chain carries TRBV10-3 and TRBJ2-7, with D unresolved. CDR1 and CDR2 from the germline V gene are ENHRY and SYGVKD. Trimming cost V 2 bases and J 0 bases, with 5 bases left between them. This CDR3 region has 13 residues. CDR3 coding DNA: TGTGCCATCAGTGAGACAAACTCCTACGAGCAGTACTTC. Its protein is CAISETNSYEQYF.

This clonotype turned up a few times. CDR3 bases: TGCAGCTGGGGTAGCGGGTACTCCTACGAGCAGTACTTC. Amino acids: CSWGSGYSYEQYF. This rearrangement joins TRBV20-1 to TRBJ2-7, with 7 bases fitting TRBD2. The CDR3 runs 13 residues. The germline V gene encodes CDR1 DFQATT and CDR2 SNEGSKA (reference sequence).

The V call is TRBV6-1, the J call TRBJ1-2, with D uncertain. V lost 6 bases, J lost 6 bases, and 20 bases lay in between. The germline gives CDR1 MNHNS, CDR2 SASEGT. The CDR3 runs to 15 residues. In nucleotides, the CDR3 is TGTGCCAGCAGCTCAGCTAGGGTTTTGCTGGATGGCTACACCTTC. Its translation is CASSSARVLLDGYTF.

The CDR3 region has the DNA TGTGCCAGCAGCCCGGACATAGTGGGGACCGGGGAGCTGTTTTTT. Translation: CASSPDIVGTGELFF. The chain recombines TRBV14 with TRBJ2-2; TRBD1 is a possible D gene (5 bases). Deletions cut 4 bases from V and 5 bases from J, with 14 bases between. CDR3 length equals 15 residues. The germline V gene encodes CDR1 SGHDN and CDR2 FVKESK.

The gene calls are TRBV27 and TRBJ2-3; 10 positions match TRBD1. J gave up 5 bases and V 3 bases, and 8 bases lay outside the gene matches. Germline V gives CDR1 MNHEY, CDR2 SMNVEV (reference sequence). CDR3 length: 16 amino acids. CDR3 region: CASSFRGGQGGDTQYF. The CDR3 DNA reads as TGTGCCAGCAGTTTTAGGGGAGGACAGGGGGGAGATACGCAGTATTTT.

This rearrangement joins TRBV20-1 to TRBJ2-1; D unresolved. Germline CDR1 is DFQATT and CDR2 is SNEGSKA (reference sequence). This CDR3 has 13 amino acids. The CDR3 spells CNPTGPSYNEQFF. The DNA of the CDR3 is TGCAATCCTACCGGGCCCAGTTACAATGAGCAGTTCTTC.

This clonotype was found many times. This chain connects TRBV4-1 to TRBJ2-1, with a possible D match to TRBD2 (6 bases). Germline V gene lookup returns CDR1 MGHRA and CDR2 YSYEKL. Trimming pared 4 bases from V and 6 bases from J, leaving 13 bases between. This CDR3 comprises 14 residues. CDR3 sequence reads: CASSPNGSPNEQFF. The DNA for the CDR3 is TGCGCCAGCAGCCCCAACGGGAGCCCCAATGAGCAGTTCTTC.

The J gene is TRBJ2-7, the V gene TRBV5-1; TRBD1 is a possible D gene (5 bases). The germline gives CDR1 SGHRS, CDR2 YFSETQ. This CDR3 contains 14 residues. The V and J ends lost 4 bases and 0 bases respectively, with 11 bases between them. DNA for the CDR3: TGCGCCAGCAGCAAAAACACAGGCTCCTACGAGCAGTACTTC. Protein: CASSKNTGSYEQYF.